The following is a T cell receptor beta chain sequence with its context. The sample is drawn from a study of CD8+ T cells in alopecia areata. cDNA prepared by RNA extraction and subsequent reverse transcription served as the template for sequencing. Sequencing was performed with immunoSEQ multiplex PCR; in TCRdb, only in-frame clones are kept and a portion is missing. The repertoire holds about 140,000 clones, with 62% as singletons. The sequenced sample consisted of CD8+ T cells sorted from blood. The TCR sequence derives from a human donor in good health.

The CDR3 DNA follows: TGCGCCAGCAGCCCCGTCCGGGTCCACGAGCAGTACTTC. Amino acids: CASSPVRVHEQYF. The V call is TRBV4-1, the J call TRBJ2-7; D remains unclear. Germline lookup yields CDR1 MGHRA and CDR2 YSYEKL. V shed 4 bases and J shed 5 bases, with 12 bases lying between them. The CDR3 covers 13 residues.